This entry concerns a single T cell receptor beta chain. The sample belongs to a study of PD-L1 blockade in urothelial cancer. CDR1 SGHRS and CDR2 YFSETQ come from the germline V gene. Deletions cut 3 bases from V and 2 bases from J, with 10 bases between. The CDR3 is made up of 14 amino acids. The protocol was immunoSEQ multiplex PCR, while the TCRdb copy is restricted to in-frame clones and leaves out a portion. Of about 88,000 clones listed, 90% were seen once; the top ten hold approximately 9%. The gene calls are TRBV5-1 and TRBJ2-3; D perhaps matches TRBD1 (5 bases). The TCR comes from a man between 60 and 70 years old with urothelial cancer. The sequences come from PBMCs, collected around atezolizumab (anti-PD-L1) treatment. The CDR3 region has the DNA TGCGCCAGCAGCTCCCAGGGTGACACAGATACGCAGTATTTT. This gives the protein CASSSQGDTDTQYF.